Sequencing of this T cell receptor beta chain was carried out in a study of blood T cell repertoires in COVID-19. About the research overall: Samples of COVID-19 (acute and convalescent) were obtained from the United States, Italy and Spain. PBMCs, B-cell-depleted T cells, or T cells were the source of the cDNA or gDNA that made up the material.

In the original workflow: Estimated nucleated cell counts came from reference gene primer amplification. TCRdb's copy holds only in-frame clones and misses some; the assay was immunoSEQ multiplex PCR. Clonal size and the V and J genes are those of that table, whereas D and trimming came from the DNA. Among 110,000 or so clones listed, approximately 85% were seen once. Unmatched junction bases numbered 3, after V lost 0 bases and J lost 11 bases. The CDR3 totals 12 residues. The germline V gene has CDR1 LGHNA and CDR2 YNFKEQ. Seattle's cohort entered during active infection and was followed longitudinally.

The source of this sequence is an older woman with COVID-19, enrolled during active disease. The rearrangement joins TRBV4-2 to TRBJ1-1; 7 positions agree with TRBD1. Sample: peripheral blood. CDR3 in amino acids: CASSQEDREAFF. The CDR3, as DNA: TGTGCCAGCAGCCAAGAAGACAGGGAGGCTTTCTTT.